Listed below are T cell receptor beta chains from one sample, sequenced in a study of CD8 T cells in ankylosing spondylitis. TCRdb called the 5' RACE reads again in MiXCR, with one record for every CDR3 protein. Of 200,000 to 250,000 distinct CDR3 sequences in the sample, under 12% were seen once. The sample consisted of blood, either unsorted or a sorted T cell fraction (not recorded which). These receptors all come from a male donor with ankylosing spondylitis or in good health (not recorded which). CDR3s include the opening cysteine and the closing phenylalanine or tryptophan. D genes are given only for firm matches. Rows give clone size only sometimes, using once, few, many, or a class for an expanded clone.

j_call v_call d_call cdr3_length clone_size cdr3_aa cdr3_nt
TRBJ2-5 TRBV7-2 TRBD1 15 many CASSSQTGEEETQYF TGTGCCAGCAGCTCACAGACAGGGGAAGAAGAGACCCAGTACTTC
TRBJ2-2 TRBV5-1 TRBD1 15 many CASSSTGVDTGELFF TGCGCCAGCAGCTCAACAGGGGTAGACACCGGGGAGCTGTTTTTT
TRBJ2-3 TRBV20-1 - 17 many CSIGQDLTSTGTDTQYF TGCAGTATAGGACAGGACTTAACTAGCACAGGCACAGATACGCAGTATTTT
TRBJ2-7 TRBV30 - 11 - CAWSGQNEQYF TGTGCCTGGAGTGGCCAGAACGAGCAGTACTTC
TRBJ2-3 TRBV20-1 - 15 many CSASRTGTGTDTQYF TGCAGTGCTAGTCGTACAGGCACTGGCACAGATACGCAGTATTTT
TRBJ2-2 TRBV7-9 - 13 many CASSPSPTGELFF TGTGCCAGCAGCCCTAGCCCTACCGGGGAGCTGTTTTTT
TRBJ2-1 TRBV27 TRBD2 16 many CASSLRGGGGLNEQFF TGTGCCAGCAGTTTGAGGGGCGGGGGGGGCCTAAATGAGCAGTTCTTC
TRBJ2-1 TRBV6-1 - 15 few CASSLGGGRSDEQFF TGTGCCAGCAGCCTGGGGGGGGGCCGGTCAGATGAGCAGTTCTTC
TRBJ2-4 TRBV3-1 - 12 many CASSQETVVQYF TGTGCCAGCAGCCAAGAGACTGTAGTACAGTACTTC
TRBJ2-7 TRBV5-6 - 16 few CASSGTPSSVGYEQYF TGTGCCAGCAGCGGCACCCCCTCGTCGGTGGGCTACGAGCAGTACTTC
TRBJ2-6 TRBV7-3 TRBD1 19 many CASSNRPGQGSDGANVLTF TGTGCCAGCAGCAATAGACCGGGACAGGGGTCTGACGGGGCCAACGTCCTGACTTTC
TRBJ1-5 TRBV24-1 - 15 many CATSDSGTFGQPQHF TGTGCCACCAGTGATTCCGGGACCTTCGGGCAGCCCCAGCATTTT
TRBJ1-5 TRBV27 TRBD1 17 - CASSLGADRGRNQPQHF TGTGCCAGCAGTTTAGGCGCGGACAGGGGGCGAAATCAGCCCCAGCATTTT
TRBJ2-5 TRBV12-3/TRBV12-4 - 12 many CAIAIAVRTQYF TGTGCCATCGCCATAGCTGTGAGGACCCAGTACTTC
TRBJ2-1 TRBV7-2 - 16 many CASSLSSRGPYNEQFF TGTGCCAGCAGCTTATCGTCGAGGGGACCTTACAATGAGCAGTTCTTC
TRBJ2-2 TRBV20-1 TRBD1 15 many CSAIGQGFFSGELFF TGCAGTGCTATCGGACAGGGATTTTTTTCCGGGGAGCTGTTTTTT
TRBJ2-1 TRBV5-1 - 16 many CASSLAEFRVSNEQFF TGCGCCAGCAGCTTGGCCGAGTTCCGGGTTAGCAATGAGCAGTTCTTC
TRBJ2-1 TRBV3-1 - 12 many CAATDVVGEQFF TGTGCCGCTACCGACGTAGTAGGTGAGCAGTTCTTC
TRBJ1-2 TRBV28 TRBD1 15 many CASSRDRGLNYGYTF TGTGCCAGCAGCCGTGACAGGGGGCTAAACTATGGCTACACCTTC
TRBJ1-2 TRBV28 TRBD1 14 - CASSLVGQGEGYTF TGTGCCAGCAGTTTGGTCGGACAGGGAGAGGGCTACACCTTC
TRBJ1-1 TRBV7-9 TRBD1 13 many CASTLGQGAEAFF TGTGCCAGCACCTTGGGACAGGGGGCTGAAGCTTTCTTT
TRBJ2-5 TRBV5-1 - 14 - CASSLEHPQETQYF TGCGCCAGCAGCTTGGAGCACCCCCAAGAGACCCAGTACTTC
TRBJ2-2 TRBV12-3/TRBV12-4 - 15 - CASSPGQMNTGELFF TGTGCCAGCAGTCCCGGACAGATGAACACCGGGGAGCTGTTTTTT
TRBJ2-2 TRBV12-3/TRBV12-4 TRBD1 14 many CASSWDRLTGELFF TGTGCCAGCAGTTGGGACAGGTTAACCGGGGAGCTGTTTTTT
TRBJ1-6 TRBV7-2 - 14 few CASSLEPRDSPLHF TGTGCCAGCAGCTTAGAGCCCAGGGACTCACCCCTCCACTTT
TRBJ2-2 TRBV10-3 - 15 many CAISVGTLDTGELFF TGTGCCATCAGTGTAGGGACTCTCGACACCGGGGAGCTGTTTTTT